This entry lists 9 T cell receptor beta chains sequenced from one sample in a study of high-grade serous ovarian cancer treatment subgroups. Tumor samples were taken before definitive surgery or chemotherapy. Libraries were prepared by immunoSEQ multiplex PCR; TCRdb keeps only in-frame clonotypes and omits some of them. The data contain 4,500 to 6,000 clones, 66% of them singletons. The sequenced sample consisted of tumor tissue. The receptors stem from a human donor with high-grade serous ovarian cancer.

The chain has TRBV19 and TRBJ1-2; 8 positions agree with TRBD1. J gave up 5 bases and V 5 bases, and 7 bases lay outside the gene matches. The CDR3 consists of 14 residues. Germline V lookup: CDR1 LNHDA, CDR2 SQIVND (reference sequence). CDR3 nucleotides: TGTGCCAGTAGTGTCCAGGGGGCACCTTATGGCTACACCTTC. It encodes CASSVQGAPYGYTF.

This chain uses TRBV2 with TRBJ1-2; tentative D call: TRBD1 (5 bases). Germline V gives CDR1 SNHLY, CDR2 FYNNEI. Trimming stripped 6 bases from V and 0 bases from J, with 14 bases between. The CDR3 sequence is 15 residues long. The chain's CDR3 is CASRWQGSANYGYTF. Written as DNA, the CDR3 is TGTGCCAGCAGATGGCAGGGTTCAGCTAACTATGGCTACACCTTC.

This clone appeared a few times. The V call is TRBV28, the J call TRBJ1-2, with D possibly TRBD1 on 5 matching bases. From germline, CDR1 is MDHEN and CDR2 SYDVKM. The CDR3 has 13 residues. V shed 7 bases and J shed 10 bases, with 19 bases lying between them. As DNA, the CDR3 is TGTGCCAGCACGGGAGGTATACAGGTCGTCTACACCTTC. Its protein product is CASTGGIQVVYTF.

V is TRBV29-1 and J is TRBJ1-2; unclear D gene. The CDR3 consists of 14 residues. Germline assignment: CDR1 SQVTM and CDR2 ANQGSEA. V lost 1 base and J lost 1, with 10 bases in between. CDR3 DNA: TGCAGCGTTGAAGTGGGCCCGGTTAACTATGGCTACACCTTC. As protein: CSVEVGPVNYGYTF.

DNA for the CDR3: TGTGCCAGCAGCCGAGAAAACAGGGTTCCCTACGAGCAGTACTTC. Protein sequence: CASSRENRVPYEQYF. The chain links TRBV5-4 to TRBJ2-7; TRBD1 is a possible D gene (6 bases). V was cut by 4 bases and J by 2 bases, with 16 bases left in between. Germline V lookup: CDR1 SGHNT, CDR2 YYREEE (reference sequence). This CDR3 contains 15 residues.

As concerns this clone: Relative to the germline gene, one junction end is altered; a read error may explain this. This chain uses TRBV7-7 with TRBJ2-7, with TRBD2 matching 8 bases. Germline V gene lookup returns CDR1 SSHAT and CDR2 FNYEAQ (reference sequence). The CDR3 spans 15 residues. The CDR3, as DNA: TGTGCTAGCAGCCTGGGAGGAGCGGGGGACTACGAGCAGTACTTC. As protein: CASSLGGAGDYEQYF.

Here the CDR3 DNA reads TGTGCCAGCAGCCCCGCGGGCTTCGAAGCTTTCTTT. As protein: CASSPAGFEAFF. The genes are TRBV7-9 and TRBJ1-1; D call uncertain. Germline V gives CDR1 SEHNR, CDR2 FQNEAQ (reference sequence). The V end lost 5 bases, the J end lost 8 bases, and 12 bases lay between the germline ends. The CDR3 spans 12 residues.

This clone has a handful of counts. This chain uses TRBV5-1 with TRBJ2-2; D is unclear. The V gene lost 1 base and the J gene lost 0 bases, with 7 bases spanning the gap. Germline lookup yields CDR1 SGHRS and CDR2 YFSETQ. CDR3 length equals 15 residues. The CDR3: CASSLPETNTGELFF. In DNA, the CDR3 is TGCGCCAGCAGCTTGCCTGAAACGAACACCGGGGAGCTGTTTTTT.

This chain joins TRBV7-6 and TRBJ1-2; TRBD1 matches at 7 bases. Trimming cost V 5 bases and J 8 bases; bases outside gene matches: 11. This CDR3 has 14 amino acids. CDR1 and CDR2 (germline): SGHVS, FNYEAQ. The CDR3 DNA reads TGTGCCAGCAGCCTAAGTGTGACAGGGAAAGGCTACACCTTC. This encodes CASSLSVTGKGYTF.